This record looks at one T cell receptor (beta chain) sequence and its context. Its antigen specificity is not known. Base qualities are not provided; no much larger clone lies one nucleotide away. This specimen belongs to a study of shared clonotypes between healthy human individuals (dated by TCRdb to about 2020). Turning to the overall study: The cohort included a few men and a couple of women between 18 and 49 years of age. The study deeply sequenced blood TCR repertoires of about 5 healthy adults to estimate repertoire size and the extent of clonotype sharing between individuals. For each donor, three plates each were used for CD4 naive and CD4 memory, two plates were used for CD8 naive, and one plate was used for CD8 memory. To increase sequencing depth and limit assay-specific biases, TCR repertoire library preparation and sequencing were carried out by different laboratories using diverse techniques. Leukapheresis yielded between about 0.85 and 9.5 billion PBMCs per donor. The research as a whole found: The genetic and exposure-history diversity represented was limited by the small number of donors. Sampling was limited to blood, and TCR repertoires in tissue likely differ from TCR repertoires in blood. Based on pairwise subsampling, the degree of clonotype sharing among donors was expected to be affected by sequencing depth. Naive subsets generally had larger estimated clonotype richness than memory subsets. Roughly 5% of naive CD4, 3.5% of naive CD8, around 2.3% of memory CD4, and 0.4% of memory CD8 clonotypes were shared across several donors. Clonotypes shared by all four sorted-subset donors showed higher generation probabilities than non-shared clonotypes. Even with the large sequencing depth, rarefaction of the sorted-subset datasets indicated that sequencing was incomplete.

Healthy HIV-negative adults with no recently reported acute infections or vaccinations were included as donors. Every donor was a Caucasian adult living in Nashville, Tennessee, USA. Magnetic negative selection was used to enrich CD4+ T cells, after which naive cells were positively selected on CD45RA and the negative fraction became the memory subset. Blood was collected by leukapheresis, and PBMCs were isolated by Ficoll-Histopaque density gradient centrifugation and then cryopreserved in liquid nitrogen vapor phase. Analytical flow cytometry was used to check the purity and quantity of each magnetically sorted T cell population. Genomic DNA was isolated from each sorted fraction and quantified by UV absorbance on a Nanodrop 2000c. TCR CDR3 regions were amplified from genomic DNA by multiplex PCR using the deep immunoSEQ assay. Extracted genomic DNA from each cell subset was distributed evenly across all wells of several immunoSEQ 96-well plates, and each plate was treated as a replicate. For sorted subsets, each replicate PCR was loaded with 200 ng genomic DNA, equivalent to some 31,000 T cell genomes. Purified libraries were measured with a Qubit 3.0 fluorometer, size-checked on a Bioanalyzer 2100, and measured again with the KAPA Library Quantification kit. Every immunoSEQ 96-well plate was sequenced on a dedicated single-read 150-cycle Illumina NextSeq 550 flow cell. Per the source publication's procedure: Because the immunoSEQ output held only junctional sequences and lacked quality scores, the filtering could not match the filtering applied to full-length reads. To assign V/J genes and CDR3, sequences were annotated using PyIR, a Python wrapper for IgBLAST v1.9, with IMGT germline references. Reads were removed for weak V/J assignments (E-value above 1e-6), missing CDR3, stop codons, out-of-frame junctions, or ambiguous translated residues. V3J clonotypes were defined as sequences sharing the same inferred V gene, J gene, and CDR3 amino acid sequence. Percentage overlap between repertoires was computed as shared unique clonotypes divided by the size of the smaller repertoire. Repertoire richness was assessed with RTK rarefaction, the Chao1 estimator, and Recon v2.1 estimates of unobserved clonotypes. Generation probabilities for all TCRbeta clonotypes obtained by the gDNA method from a handful of donors were computed using OLGA. The source is immuneACCESS, and TCRdb retained only in-frame sequences with V and J called. Part of the clones is not carried over; for the studies checked, unresolved V genes explain less than half of this, and the remainder is unexplained. V and J calls and clone size are copied from that table; D and trimming were computed from the DNA. Within this sample are around 990,000 clones, with around three quarters of them counted one time only. The ten largest clones represent about 0.89% of the sample.

The CDR3 holds 16 amino acids from the cysteine to the phenylalanine. The read is trimmed to its CDR3 DNA, 48 bases read in frame from base 1. The junction carries 13 bases between V and J, which are trimmed by 3 bases and 0 bases respectively. Taken from the germline V gene, the CDR1 and CDR2 loops are MGHDK and SYGVNS. The TCR sequence derives from a man aged 18 to 35 in good health. Some clones in this sample may be carry-over from other donors' samples. Recombination connected TRBV25-1 to TRBJ2-3; no D gene can be assigned with confidence. Material: memory CD4+ T cells from PBMCs. Explained via the paper, the cell subset or site label denotes: CD45RA-negative fraction. The CDR3 region: CASSDLRSGSTDTQYF. The DNA sequence is as follows: TGTGCCAGCAGTGACCTCCGATCTGGGAGCACAGATACGCAGTATTTT.